The source of this TCR beta chain is a study of cytomegalovirus exposure and HLA in healthy donors. Study context: The 120 validation repertoires and the approximately 690 first-cohort repertoires shared a platform, a later analysis reported.

Broader study findings: The listing of approximately 160 TCR beta chains classed them as cytomegalovirus-associated.

The data were produced by immunoSEQ multiplex PCR, yet TCRdb's version contains in-frame clones alone and is incomplete. Among some 66,000 clones, approximately 96% were seen once, and the ten largest hold around 1.6%. Regarding this clone: What it recognizes is unknown.

The donors were members of the validation cohort, which comprised 120 subjects and was separate from the first cohort of about 700 subjects. Germline assignment: CDR1 MNHEY and CDR2 SVGAGI. This CDR3 is 16 amino acids long. Trimming took off 2 bases at V and 4 bases at J, with 14 bases between the two ends. The sequence came from a woman in her late teens or twenties in good health and CMV-seropositive. The V gene is TRBV6-5, the J gene TRBJ2-2; possible D gene TRBD1, 6 bases. The sample taken for sequencing was PBMCs. The CDR3 DNA sequence: TGTGCCAGCAGTTACACACCGACAGGAGTCACCGGGGAGCTGTTTTTT. Amino acids: CASSYTPTGVTGELFF.